This TCR beta chain emerged from a study of tumor-infiltrating lymphocytes in primary liver carcinoma. Trimming stripped 0 bases from V and 5 bases from J, with 11 bases between. CDR1 is SGDLS, CDR2 YYNGEE, per germline. This CDR3 comprises 14 residues. Without any cell sorting, about 18-30 mg of bulk tissue yielded co-extracted RNA and DNA. Patients underwent surgical resection for primary liver carcinoma. This clonotype was seen a few times. A constant-region primer primed TCR beta cDNA synthesis from 400 to 550 ng of total RNA. Slightly modified ARM-PCR with three nested multiplex PCR rounds yielded TCR beta libraries. A C-beta reverse primer was combined with TRBV1-TRBV30 forward primers in the first two PCR rounds, and each round had approximately 9 cycles. TCRdb re-analysed the multiplex PCR reads in MiXCR, keeping a single row per CDR3 protein. There are 40,000 to 60,000 distinct CDR3 sequences in the sample; roughly 70% occur only once, and around 30% lies in the top ten.

This receptor was taken from a man aged 40-49 years with primary liver carcinoma and hepatitis B virus infection. Sequencing used liver tumor tissue from sampling region 5. The subset denotes: tumor region T5, tumor centre. The chain joins TRBV9 to TRBJ2-5; possible D gene TRBD2, 5 bases. The CDR3 coding sequence is TGTGCCAGCAGCGTAGACTTAAGGGAGGAGACCCAGTACTTC. It yields the protein CASSVDLREETQYF.